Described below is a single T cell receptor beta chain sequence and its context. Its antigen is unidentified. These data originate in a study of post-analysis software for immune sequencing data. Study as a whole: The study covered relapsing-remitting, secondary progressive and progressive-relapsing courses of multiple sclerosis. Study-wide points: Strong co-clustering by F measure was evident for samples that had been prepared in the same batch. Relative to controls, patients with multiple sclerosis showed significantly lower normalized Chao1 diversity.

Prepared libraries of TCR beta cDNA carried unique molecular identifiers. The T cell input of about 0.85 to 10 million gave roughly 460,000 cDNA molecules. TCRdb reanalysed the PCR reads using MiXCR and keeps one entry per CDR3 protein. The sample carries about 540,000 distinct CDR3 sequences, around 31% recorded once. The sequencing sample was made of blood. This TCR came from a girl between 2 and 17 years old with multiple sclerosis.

Here the CDR3 reads CSAPGNSYEQYF. As DNA, the CDR3 is TGCAGTGCTCCCGGGAACTCCTACGAGCAGTACTTC. The chain links TRBV20-1 to TRBJ2-7, with D tentatively TRBD2 (5 bases). The CDR3 consists of 12 residues. The V gene's germline CDR1 is DFQATT and CDR2 SNEGSKA (reference sequence). Between the trimmed V and J ends, which lost 5 bases and 0 bases, there was a span of 8 bases.